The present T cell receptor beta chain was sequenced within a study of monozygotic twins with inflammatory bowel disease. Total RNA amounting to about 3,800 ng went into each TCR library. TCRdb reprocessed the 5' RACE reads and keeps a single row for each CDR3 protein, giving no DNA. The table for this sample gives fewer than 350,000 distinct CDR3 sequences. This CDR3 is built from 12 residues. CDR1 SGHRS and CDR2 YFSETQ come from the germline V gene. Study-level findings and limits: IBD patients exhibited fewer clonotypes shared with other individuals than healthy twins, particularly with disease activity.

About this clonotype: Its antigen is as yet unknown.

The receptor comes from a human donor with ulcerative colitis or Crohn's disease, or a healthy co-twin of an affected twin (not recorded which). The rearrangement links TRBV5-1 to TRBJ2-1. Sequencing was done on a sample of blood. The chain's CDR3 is CASSSRLHEQFF.